Listed below are T cell receptor beta chains from one sample, sequenced in a study of identical twins. TCRdb itself ran the 5' RACE reads through MiXCR, one entry per CDR3 protein. The table includes approximately 620,000 distinct CDR3 sequences, approximately 9% detected once. This sample also appeared in a second study, on yellow fever vaccine responses in identical twins.

The sample was PBMCs. The receptors stem from a woman aged 18-35 years in good health. The conserved cysteine and the conserved F or W are not part of the CDR3 here. A D gene is named only where the DNA matches it firmly.

ASSKVPWTSGRAGEQF | TRBV21-1 | - | TRBJ2-1
ASSYMTSAGDEKLF | TRBV6-2/TRBV6-3 | - | TRBJ1-4
SAPDTADDKNYGYT | TRBV20-1 | - | TRBJ1-2
ASSLKVGVQEITGELF | TRBV11-2 | - | TRBJ2-2
ASSLGQQNSPLH | TRBV5-1 | - | TRBJ1-6
ASRGSSAYEQY | TRBV6-2/TRBV6-3 | - | TRBJ2-7
ATSTRDSYQPQH | TRBV15 | TRBD1 | TRBJ1-5
ASSSGLDRGTQY | TRBV27 | - | TRBJ2-5
ASSFKTGRSYEQY | TRBV28 | - | TRBJ2-7
ATSRLQRSGANVLT | TRBV15 | - | TRBJ2-6
ASSLEDSFQETQY | TRBV7-9 | - | TRBJ2-5
ASSRGGSSYNSPLH | TRBV28 | - | TRBJ1-6
SVVASGSETQY | TRBV29-1 | TRBD2 | TRBJ2-5
ASSLSTAHGYT | TRBV28 | - | TRBJ1-2
ASSDHPSAAYTGELF | TRBV2 | - | TRBJ2-2
SARGGQGSLPYTDTQY | TRBV20-1 | TRBD1 | TRBJ2-3
ASSSSGRAGYT | TRBV4-3 | - | TRBJ1-2
SVAMWYNQPQH | TRBV29-1 | - | TRBJ1-5
SARDETGDPTYTDTQY | TRBV20-1 | TRBD1 | TRBJ2-3
ASSLIGGVFQETQY | TRBV28 | - | TRBJ2-5
SAQEDYLYEQY | TRBV20-1 | - | TRBJ2-7
ASRPQGPQDTQY | TRBV6-1 | - | TRBJ2-3
ASSLAWGGDTQY | TRBV7-2 | TRBD2 | TRBJ2-3
ASSVLAVSETQY | TRBV9 | - | TRBJ2-5
SAPTDRERYEQY | TRBV20-1 | TRBD1 | TRBJ2-7
ASSFRDAVYGYT | TRBV6-5 | - | TRBJ1-2
ASSPRGGTDETQY | TRBV3-1 | TRBD2 | TRBJ2-5
ASSPGRELETQY | TRBV11-2 | - | TRBJ2-5
ASRTGDRDNSPLH | TRBV6-1 | TRBD1 | TRBJ1-6
SARDPWSPGQYEQY | TRBV20-1 | - | TRBJ2-7
ASSPRFGTSGGVETQY | TRBV9 | TRBD2 | TRBJ2-5
ASSVWGEGGTDTQY | TRBV9 | - | TRBJ2-3
ATSDRLAGVNNEQF | TRBV24-1 | TRBD2 | TRBJ2-1
ASRLSGVFPDTQY | TRBV2 | - | TRBJ2-3
ASSTRDGVKNEKLF | TRBV9 | - | TRBJ1-4
ASSLGTVGSQQY | TRBV7-9 | TRBD1 | TRBJ2-3
SARELYSGQCV | TRBV20-1 | - | TRBJ2-7